This T cell receptor (beta chain) originates from a study of T cell clonotyping in hematopoietic cell transplantation. Study outcomes and limitations: Recipient TCR diversity dropped after transplant; expanded clonotypes rose from day 30 to 180.

In the case of this clone: What it recognizes is unknown.

Germline loops: CDR1 SGHRS, CDR2 YFSETQ. CDR3 length: 13 residues. The germline V and J ends were trimmed by 4 bases and 0 bases, with 7 bases remaining between them. The table came from immunoSEQ multiplex PCR; TCRdb's copy has only in-frame clones and leaves some out. The sample yields approximately 4,600 clones, 77% seen once. Specimen: peripheral blood mononuclear cells, collected 100 days after allogeneic stem cell transplant. This sequence originates from a female patient aged 50-59 years who had an allogeneic stem cell transplant from an unrelated donor, so the T cells may come from the graft donor. Some clones in this sample may be carry-over from other donors' samples. V gene TRBV5-1 combines with J gene TRBJ1-1; D gene uncertain. The CDR3 DNA sequence: TGCGCCAGCAGCCCATATCTGAACACTGAAGCTTTCTTT. Translated: CASSPYLNTEAFF.